This T cell receptor beta chain is from a study of cytomegalovirus exposure and HLA in healthy donors. Findings of the study overall: In a later analysis, a genetic analysis reported fewer productive-TCR N-insertions in an Asian-associated ancestry cluster than the cohort average. In most subjects, TCR beta sequences reportedly gave accurate predictions of HLA-A and HLA-B alleles.

This CDR3 region has 14 residues. CDR1 is SGHRS and CDR2 is YFSETQ in the germline V gene. Losses at the gene ends were 7 bases for V and 5 bases for J; bases not matched to a gene: 9. About this clone: Its antigen is not identified.

The PCR had 60 Vbeta and 13 Jbeta primers. The table came from immunoSEQ multiplex PCR; TCRdb's copy has only in-frame clones and leaves some out. Of 150,000 to 250,000 clones detected, 85% appear once; the ten largest clones hold less than 2.5%. The chain employs TRBV5-1 and TRBJ2-5, with 9 bases aligning to TRBD1. The specimen sequenced was PBMCs. The TCR comes from a woman aged 45-59 years in good health and CMV-seronegative. The CDR3 protein is CASGTGGIGETQYF. The CDR3 DNA sequence: TGCGCCAGCGGCACAGGGGGCATTGGGGAGACCCAGTACTTC.